This paragraph covers one TCR beta chain sequence. Repertoires were generated with immunoSEQ multiplex PCR, while TCRdb's copy carries only in-frame clones and drops some. This table holds about 190,000 clones, approximately 84% found once. This sample is drawn from a study of blood T cell repertoires in COVID-19. In germline, CDR1 is MDHEN, CDR2 SYDVKM. The CDR3 consists of 15 residues. V lost 4 bases, J lost 7 bases, and 19 bases lay in between. V gene TRBV28 combines with J gene TRBJ1-2; weak D call: TRBD1 (6 bases). The TCR comes from a woman in her 30s who had recovered from COVID-19. Sequences were obtained from PBMCs or T cells enriched from blood (not recorded which). CDR3 in amino acids: CASSWGGRKSIGYTF. As DNA, the CDR3 is TGTGCCAGCAGTTGGGGGGGGCGTAAATCTATTGGCTACACCTTC.